What follows is one T cell receptor beta chain and its context. This sample is part of a study of Ad26.COV2.S vaccination and SARS-CoV-2 variants. The wider study: Vaccine-arm donor from the placebo-controlled COV1001 Ad26.COV2.S trial.

This sample's treatment: around 19 received Ad26.COV2.S at low or high dose, single or two shots; about 5 received placebo; per-sample allocation not given. Day 63 after the first vaccine or placebo injection was the time point for sampling. This CDR3 is 14 amino acids long. Germline V gene data show CDR1 as SGDLS and CDR2 as YYNGEE. The ends lost 3 bases at V and 7 bases at J; junction bases unmatched: 4. Sequenced by immunoSEQ multiplex PCR; TCRdb stores in-frame clones only, minus some. This table has about 500,000 clones, roughly nine tenths appearing once. The sample consisted of peripheral blood, taken in a trial of Ad26.COV2.S vaccine versus placebo. J is TRBJ2-3 and V is TRBV9, with 11 bases that match TRBD2. The receptor comes from a person aged 18 to 59 who received the Ad26.COV2.S COVID-19 vaccine or a placebo. CDR3 coding DNA: TGTGCCAGCAGCGCCACTAGCGGGGGAAATACGCAGTATTTT. Translated, it gives CASSATSGGNTQYF.